What follows describes a single T cell receptor beta chain. Its antigen is unidentified. The data are from a study of cytomegalovirus exposure and HLA in healthy donors. PCR was performed using 60 Vbeta and 13 Jbeta primers. Sequencing was performed with immunoSEQ multiplex PCR; in TCRdb, only in-frame clones are kept and a portion is missing. This table has some 130,000 clones, around 87% appearing once. Study conclusions and caveats: In most subjects, TCR beta sequences reportedly gave accurate predictions of HLA-A and HLA-B alleles.

What was sequenced was PBMCs. This receptor was identified in a woman between 25 and 40 years old in good health and CMV-seronegative.

This CDR3 reads CASSPGDTNYGYTF. Here the CDR3 DNA reads TGTGCCAGCAGCCCAGGGGATACTAACTATGGCTACACCTTC. This chain connects TRBV6-5 to TRBJ1-2; maybe TRBD1 (6 bases). This CDR3 has 14 residues. Germline values: CDR1 MNHEY, CDR2 SVGAGI. Trimming took 6 bases from V and 0 from J, leaving 11 bases between them.